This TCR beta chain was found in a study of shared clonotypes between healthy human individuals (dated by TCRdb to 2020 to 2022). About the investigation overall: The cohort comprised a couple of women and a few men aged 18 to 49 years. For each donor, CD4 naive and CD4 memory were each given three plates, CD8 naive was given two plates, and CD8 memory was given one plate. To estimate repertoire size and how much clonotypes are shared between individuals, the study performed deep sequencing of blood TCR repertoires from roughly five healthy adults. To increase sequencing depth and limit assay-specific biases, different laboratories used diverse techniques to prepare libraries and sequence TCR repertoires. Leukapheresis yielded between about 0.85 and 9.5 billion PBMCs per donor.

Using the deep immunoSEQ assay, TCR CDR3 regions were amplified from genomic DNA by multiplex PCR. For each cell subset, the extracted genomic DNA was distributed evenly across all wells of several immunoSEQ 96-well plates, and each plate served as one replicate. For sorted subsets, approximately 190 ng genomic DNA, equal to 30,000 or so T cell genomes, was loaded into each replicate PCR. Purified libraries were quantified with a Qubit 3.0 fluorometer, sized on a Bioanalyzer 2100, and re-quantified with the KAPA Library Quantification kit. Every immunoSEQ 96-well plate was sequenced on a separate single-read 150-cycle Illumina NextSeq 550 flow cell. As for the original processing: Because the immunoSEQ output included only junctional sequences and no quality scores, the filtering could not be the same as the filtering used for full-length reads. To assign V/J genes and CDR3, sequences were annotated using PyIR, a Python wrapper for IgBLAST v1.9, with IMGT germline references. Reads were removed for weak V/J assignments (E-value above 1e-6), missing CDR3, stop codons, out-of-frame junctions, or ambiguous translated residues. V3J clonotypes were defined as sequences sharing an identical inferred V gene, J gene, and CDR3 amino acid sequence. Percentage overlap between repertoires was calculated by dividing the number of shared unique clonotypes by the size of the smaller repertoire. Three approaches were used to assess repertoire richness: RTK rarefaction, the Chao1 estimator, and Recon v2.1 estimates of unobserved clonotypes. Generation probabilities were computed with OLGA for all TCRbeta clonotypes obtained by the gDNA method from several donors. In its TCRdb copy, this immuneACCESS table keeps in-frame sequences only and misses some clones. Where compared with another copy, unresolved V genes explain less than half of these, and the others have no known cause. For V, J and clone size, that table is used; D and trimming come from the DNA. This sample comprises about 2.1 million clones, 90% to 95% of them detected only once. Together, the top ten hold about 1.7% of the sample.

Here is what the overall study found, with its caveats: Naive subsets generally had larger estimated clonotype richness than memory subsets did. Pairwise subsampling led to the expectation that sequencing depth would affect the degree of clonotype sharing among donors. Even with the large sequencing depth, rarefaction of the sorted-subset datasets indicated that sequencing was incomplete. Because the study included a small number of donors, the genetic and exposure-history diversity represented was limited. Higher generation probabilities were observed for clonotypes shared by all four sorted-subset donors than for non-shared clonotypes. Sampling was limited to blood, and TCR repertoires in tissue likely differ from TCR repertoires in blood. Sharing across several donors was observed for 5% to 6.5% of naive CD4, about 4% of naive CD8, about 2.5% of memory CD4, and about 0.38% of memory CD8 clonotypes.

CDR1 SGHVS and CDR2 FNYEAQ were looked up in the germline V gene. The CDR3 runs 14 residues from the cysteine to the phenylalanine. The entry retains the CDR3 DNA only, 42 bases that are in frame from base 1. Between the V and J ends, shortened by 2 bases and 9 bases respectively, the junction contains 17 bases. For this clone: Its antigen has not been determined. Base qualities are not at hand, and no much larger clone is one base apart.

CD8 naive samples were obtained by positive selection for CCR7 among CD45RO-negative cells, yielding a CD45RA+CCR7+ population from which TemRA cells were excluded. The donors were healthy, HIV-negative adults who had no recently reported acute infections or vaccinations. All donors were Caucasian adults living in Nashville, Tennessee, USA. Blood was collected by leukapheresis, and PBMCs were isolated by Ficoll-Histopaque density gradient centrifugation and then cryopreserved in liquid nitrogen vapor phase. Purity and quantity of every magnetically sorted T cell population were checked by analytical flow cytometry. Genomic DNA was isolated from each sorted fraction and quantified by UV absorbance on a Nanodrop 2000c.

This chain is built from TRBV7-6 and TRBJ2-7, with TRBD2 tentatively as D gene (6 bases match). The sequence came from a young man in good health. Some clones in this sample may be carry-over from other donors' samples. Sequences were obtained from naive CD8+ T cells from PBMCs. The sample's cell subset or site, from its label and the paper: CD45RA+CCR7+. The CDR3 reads CASSLRQEGPRQYF. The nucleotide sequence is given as TGTGCCAGCAGCTTAAGGCAGGAGGGGCCCAGGCAGTACTTC.